This is a list of T cell receptor beta chains from one sample in a study of CD8 T cells in ankylosing spondylitis. TCRdb processed the 5' RACE reads anew with MiXCR; each CDR3 protein has one entry. The profile shows 250,000 or so distinct CDR3 sequences, over 15% of them singletons. Material for sequencing was blood, either unsorted or a sorted T cell fraction (not recorded which). These receptors all come from a male donor with ankylosing spondylitis or in good health (not recorded which). Each CDR3 is given with its conserved first and last residue. A D gene is named only where the DNA matches it firmly. The size entry is marked missing in some rows and otherwise reads once, few, many or a size class.

cdr3_nt | cdr3_aa | cdr3_length | j_call | v_call | clone_size | d_call
TGTGCCAGCACCGACTTGAGGGGCGACGAGCAGTACTTC | CASTDLRGDEQYF | 13 | TRBJ2-7 | TRBV5-4 | few | -
TGCGCCAGCAGCCAACGGGACAGGGAGATGGATACGCAGTATTTT | CASSQRDREMDTQYF | 15 | TRBJ2-3 | TRBV4-3 | many | TRBD1
TGTGCCAGCAGTTACTTGGGACAAAAGGCAGCTTTCTTT | CASSYLGQKAAFF | 13 | TRBJ1-1 | TRBV6-2/TRBV6-3 | few | -
TGTGCCAGCAGTTACTCGGAAGCGAGGACCGGGGAGCTGTTTTTT | CASSYSEARTGELFF | 15 | TRBJ2-2 | TRBV6-2/TRBV6-3 | - | -
TGTGCCAGCAGCTTAGTCCAGTACGAGCAGTACTTC | CASSLVQYEQYF | 12 | TRBJ2-7 | TRBV7-2 | - | -
TGTGCCAGCAGCCTACAGGGGACTAATGAAAAACTGTTTTTT | CASSLQGTNEKLFF | 14 | TRBJ1-4 | TRBV7-8 | few | TRBD1
TGTGCCTCCGGGACAGGGGGCTACAATGAGCAGTTCTTC | CASGTGGYNEQFF | 13 | TRBJ2-1 | TRBV5-4 | - | TRBD1
TGCAGTGCTAGTGAGGGAGTCAAAAACATTCAGTACTTC | CSASEGVKNIQYF | 13 | TRBJ2-4 | TRBV20-1 | few | -
TGCAGTGCTAGAGATGATCTAGCGGGAGCGGATGAGCAGTTCTTC | CSARDDLAGADEQFF | 15 | TRBJ2-1 | TRBV20-1 | - | TRBD2
TGTGCCAGCGGGGGGGTCGCGAACACCGGGGAGCTGTTTTTT | CASGGVANTGELFF | 14 | TRBJ2-2 | TRBV27 | - | TRBD2
TGCAGTGCTGTTACAACTGGGGCCCTGGGCAATAAGCAGTTCTTC | CSAVTTGALGNKQFF | 15 | TRBJ2-1 | TRBV20-1 | - | -
TGCGCCAGCAGCCAAATGGGACAGGGGGGAGATACGCAGTATTTT | CASSQMGQGGDTQYF | 15 | TRBJ2-3 | TRBV4-1 | - | TRBD1
TGCGCCAGCACCTTACTAGCTGAAACCTACAATGAGCAGTTCTTC | CASTLLAETYNEQFF | 15 | TRBJ2-1 | TRBV10-2 | - | -